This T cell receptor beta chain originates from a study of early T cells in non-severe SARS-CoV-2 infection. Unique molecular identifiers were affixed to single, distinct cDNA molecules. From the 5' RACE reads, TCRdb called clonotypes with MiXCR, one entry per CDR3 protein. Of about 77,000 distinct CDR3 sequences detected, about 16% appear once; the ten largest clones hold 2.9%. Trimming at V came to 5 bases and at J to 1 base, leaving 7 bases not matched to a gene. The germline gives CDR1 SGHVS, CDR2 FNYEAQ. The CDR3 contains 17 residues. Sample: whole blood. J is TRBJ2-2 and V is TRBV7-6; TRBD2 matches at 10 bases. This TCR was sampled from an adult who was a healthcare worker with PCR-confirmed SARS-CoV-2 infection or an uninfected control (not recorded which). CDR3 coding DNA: TGTGCCAGCAGCCCCATCCCTAGCGGGGGGAACACCGGGGAGCTGTTTTTT. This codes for CASSPIPSGGNTGELFF. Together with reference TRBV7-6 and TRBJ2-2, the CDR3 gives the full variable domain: GAGVSQSPRYKVTKRGQDVALRCDPISGHVSLYWYRQALGQGPEFLTYFNYEAQQDKSGLPNDRFSAERPEGSISTLTIQRTEQRDSAMYRCASSPIPSGGNTGELFFGEGSRLTVL.